The table lists the clone carrying this T cell receptor beta chain with a count of one. A much bigger clone sits one base away, suggesting this may be a read error. Unsorted material relied on about 90 million PBMCs as the source of genomic DNA. These data originate in a study of shared clonotypes between healthy human individuals. The team ran DNA from unsorted PBMCs on ten immunoSEQ deep assay plates for sequencing. The method was immunoSEQ multiplex PCR; TCRdb's version includes in-frame clones alone and lacks a portion of them. The repertoire holds about 490,000 clones, with 79% as singletons. This receptor was identified in a woman aged 40 to 50 in good health. Some clones in this sample may be carry-over from other donors' samples. Sample: PBMCs.

The CDR3 sequence is CASSGLAGGPDTQYF. CDR3 DNA sequence: TGCGCCAGCAGTGGACTAGCGGGAGGGCCAGATACGCAGTATTTT. This chain joins TRBV10-1 and TRBJ2-3, with TRBD2 identical over 14 bases. The germline gives CDR1 WNHNN, CDR2 SYGVQD (reference sequence). This CDR3 spans 15 amino acids. V gave up 4 bases and J gave up 4 bases; unmatched junction bases: 1.